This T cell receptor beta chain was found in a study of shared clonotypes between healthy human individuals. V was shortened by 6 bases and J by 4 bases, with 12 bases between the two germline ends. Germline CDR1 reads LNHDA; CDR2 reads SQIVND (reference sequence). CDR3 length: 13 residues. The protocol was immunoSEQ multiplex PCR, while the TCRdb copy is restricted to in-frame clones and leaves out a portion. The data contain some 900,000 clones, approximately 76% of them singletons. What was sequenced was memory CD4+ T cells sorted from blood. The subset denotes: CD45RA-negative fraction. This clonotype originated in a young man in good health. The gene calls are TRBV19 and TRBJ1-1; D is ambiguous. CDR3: CASSDTEVTEAFF. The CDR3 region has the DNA TGTGCCAGTAGCGACACGGAGGTCACTGAAGCTTTCTTT.